This is a list of T cell receptor beta chains from one sample in a study of cytomegalovirus exposure and HLA in healthy donors. TCRdb keeps only in-frame clones here, not all; method: immunoSEQ multiplex PCR. The data show about 180,000 clones, around 79% seen once. The specimen sequenced was PBMCs. The origin of the receptors is a man aged 35 to 55 in good health and CMV-seropositive. CDR3s include the opening cysteine and the closing phenylalanine or tryptophan. Fields, in order: clone size, D gene, J gene, V gene, CDR3 DNA, CDR3 protein. D genes are given only for firm matches. Size is omitted from some rows. Given values are once, few, many or a class for expanded clones.

.	TRBD2	TRBJ2-3	TRBV5-1	TGCGCCAGCAGCTTGAACGTTTTAACTAGCGGGAGTGGGGATACGCAGTATTTT	CASSLNVLTSGSGDTQYF
.	.	TRBJ1-5	TRBV6-5	TGTGCCAGCAATCGGTCGGGGGGCAATCAGCCCCAGCATTTT	CASNRSGGNQPQHF
.	TRBD2	TRBJ2-1	TRBV9	TGTGCCAGCAGCGTAGGTGGACTAGCGAGCAATGAGCAGTTCTTC	CASSVGGLASNEQFF
few	.	TRBJ2-5	TRBV27	TGTGCCAGCAGTTCAGGATTAGAAGAGACCCAGTACTTC	CASSSGLEETQYF
.	.	TRBJ2-5	TRBV6-5	TGTGCCAGCAGTTACTCGACAGGGAGGGAGACCCAGTACTTC	CASSYSTGRETQYF
.	.	TRBJ2-7	TRBV27	TGTGCCAGCAGTCCCATCGGCTGGGGGGGGGACACCTACGAGCAGTACTTC	CASSPIGWGGDTYEQYF
.	TRBD1	TRBJ1-1	TRBV30	TGTGCCTGGAGTGGACAGGGGGACACTGAAGCTTTCTTT	CAWSGQGDTEAFF
.	TRBD1	TRBJ2-3	TRBV7-9	TGTGCCAGCAGCTTTAGACAGGGGGCAGATACGCAGTATTTT	CASSFRQGADTQYF
.	.	TRBJ1-1	TRBV7-9	TGTGCCAGCAGCTTCGGCGGGGACACTGAAGCTTTCTTT	CASSFGGDTEAFF
.	TRBD1	TRBJ2-7	TRBV5-1	TGCGCCAGTAAAAGGGACAGCTCCTACGAGCAGTACTTC	CASKRDSSYEQYF
.	.	TRBJ1-2	TRBV6-1	TGTGCCAGCAGTGAAGCTGCAAGCGGGGGCTACACCTTC	CASSEAASGGYTF
.	TRBD2	TRBJ2-1	TRBV5-1	TGCGCCAGCAGCTTGGCCTTACTAGCGGGAGCCCCGAATGAGCAGTTCTTC	CASSLALLAGAPNEQFF
.	TRBD2	TRBJ2-5	TRBV19	TGTGCCAGTAGTCGCCAGCGGAGAGCGGGGGAGACCCAGTACTTC	CASSRQRRAGETQYF
.	.	TRBJ2-1	TRBV4-2	TGTGCCAGCAGCCATGGGGGCCCCCGGGTCAATGAGCAGTTCTTC	CASSHGGPRVNEQFF
.	.	TRBJ2-1	TRBV6-5	TGTGCCAGCCGTTCCGGCGGGGAGTCGGGCAATGAGCAGTTCTTC	CASRSGGESGNEQFF
.	.	TRBJ1-5	TRBV2	TGTGCCAGCAGTCCCTCCGGGGGGTATCAGCCCCAGCATTTT	CASSPSGGYQPQHF
.	.	TRBJ2-5	TRBV5-1	TGCGCCAGCTCTACTAGCCCGCCGGAGACCCAGTACTTC	CASSTSPPETQYF
.	.	TRBJ2-2	TRBV6-5	TGTGCCAGCAGTTACGGCGCGGGTTGGACCGGGGAGCTGTTTTTT	CASSYGAGWTGELFF
.	TRBD2	TRBJ2-1	TRBV9	TGTGCCAGCAGCGTCGCGAGCGGGACGTTTGACAATGAGCAGTTCTTC	CASSVASGTFDNEQFF
few	TRBD1	TRBJ1-5	TRBV28	TGTGCCAGCAACAGGGGGGGGCCCCAGCATTTT	CASNRGGPQHF
.	.	TRBJ2-1	TRBV7-9	TGTGCCAGCAGCTTAGGGCACAATGAGCAGTTCTTC	CASSLGHNEQFF
.	.	TRBJ1-1	TRBV28	TGTGCCAGCAAGCCCGGCACTGAAGCTTTCTTT	CASKPGTEAFF
few	.	TRBJ2-7	TRBV9	TGTGCCAGCAGCGTAGCGGAGAATTACGAGCAGTACTTC	CASSVAENYEQYF
.	.	TRBJ2-7	TRBV5-1	TGCGCCAGCAGCTTTACAGGGAACGAATACGAGCAGTACTTC	CASSFTGNEYEQYF
.	.	TRBJ2-7	TRBV11-2	TGTGCCAGCAGCTTCTCTCGGACTCTCTACGAGCAGTACTTC	CASSFSRTLYEQYF
.	.	TRBJ1-5	TRBV2	TGTGCCAGCAGTGGCCTAGGGGGACCTCGAGAGCCCCAGCATTTT	CASSGLGGPREPQHF
.	TRBD1	TRBJ1-2	TRBV5-1	TGCGCCAGCAGCTTAGGGACAGGGGGTTCGCCTGGCTATGGCTACACCTTC	CASSLGTGGSPGYGYTF
.	.	TRBJ1-2	TRBV19	TGTGCCAGTAGTATTGACACTCTCCATGGCTACACCTTC	CASSIDTLHGYTF
once	TRBD1	TRBJ1-1	TRBV11-3	TGTGCCAGCAGCTTCTACAGGGGGAACACTGAAGCTTTCTTT	CASSFYRGNTEAFF
few	TRBD1	TRBJ2-3	TRBV9	TGTGCCAGCAGCGACTTACAGGGGGCTACAGATACGCAGTATTTT	CASSDLQGATDTQYF
.	TRBD2	TRBJ2-5	TRBV5-1	TGCGCCAGCAGCCGGACTAGCGGGCCAGCAGAGACCCAGTACTTC	CASSRTSGPAETQYF
.	TRBD2	TRBJ2-2	TRBV7-6	TGTGCCAGCAGCCAGGGACTAGTGGTCACCGGGGAGCTGTTTTTT	CASSQGLVVTGELFF
.	TRBD2	TRBJ2-7	TRBV11-2	TGTGCCAGCAGCTCCCTACTAGCGGGAGGCCTCGAGCAGTACTTC	CASSSLLAGGLEQYF
.	TRBD1	TRBJ2-7	TRBV11-3	TGTGCCAGCACCCAGGGGGAGCACTACGAGCAGTACTTC	CASTQGEHYEQYF
.	.	TRBJ1-3	TRBV9	TGTGCCAGCAGCGTAGGGTGGGAGGCTGGAAACACCATATATTTT	CASSVGWEAGNTIYF
.	.	TRBJ2-7	TRBV6-1	TGTGCCAGCAGTGCCGGCACTACCTACGAGCAGTACTTC	CASSAGTTYEQYF
.	TRBD1	TRBJ1-2	TRBV5-1	TGCGCCAGCAACTTGACAGGGGGCCGGGGCTACACCTTC	CASNLTGGRGYTF
few	.	TRBJ2-3	TRBV2	TGTGCCAGCAGTGAGAATAGCCCCCGAGATACGCAGTATTTT	CASSENSPRDTQYF
.	TRBD1	TRBJ1-1	TRBV11-3	TGTGCCAGCACCCCATGGACAGGGGACTACACTGAAGCTTTCTTT	CASTPWTGDYTEAFF
.	.	TRBJ2-3	TRBV19	TGTGCCAGTAGTATAGATGGCCCAACAGATACGCAGTATTTT	CASSIDGPTDTQYF
.	TRBD1	TRBJ2-2	TRBV6-5	TGTGCCAGCAGATACAGGGGGAACACCGGGGAGCTGTTTTTT	CASRYRGNTGELFF
.	TRBD2	TRBJ2-7	TRBV7-2	TGTGCCAGCAGCCCGTCAGCGGGAGCCTACGAGCAGTACTTC	CASSPSAGAYEQYF
.	.	TRBJ2-1	TRBV7-3	TGTGCCAGCAGCTTAGAGGGAGTGGCCTACAATGAGCAGTTCTTC	CASSLEGVAYNEQFF
once	.	TRBJ2-6	TRBV28	TGTGCCAGCAGCTCAGAAAGCTCTGGGGCCAACGTCCTGACTTTC	CASSSESSGANVLTF
.	TRBD1	TRBJ1-5	TRBV6-5	TGTGCCAGCAGTCCCGGGACAGGAGGCAATCAGCCCCAGCATTTT	CASSPGTGGNQPQHF
.	.	TRBJ1-4	TRBV6-1	TGTGCCAGCAGTGAACGACAGACTGCAACTAATGAAAAACTGTTTTTT	CASSERQTATNEKLFF
once	.	TRBJ2-2	TRBV5-4	TGTGCCAGCAGCGCCGGGACTCTCAACCCAACCGGGGAGCTGTTTTTT	CASSAGTLNPTGELFF
once	.	TRBJ2-7	TRBV9	TGTGCCAGCAGCGCGTACACAGGGAACGAGCAGTACTTC	CASSAYTGNEQYF
.	TRBD2	TRBJ2-5	TRBV9	TGTGCCAGCAGCGTAGGACTAGCGGACTACCGGGAGACCCAGTACTTC	CASSVGLADYRETQYF
few	.	TRBJ2-7	TRBV5-1	TGCGCCAGCAGCTTGGGGCCCCTACGAGGGCAGTACTTC	CASSLGPLRGQYF
.	.	TRBJ1-4	TRBV18	TGTGCCAGCTCCCAGGACAGAATTGAAAAACTGTTTTTT	CASSQDRIEKLFF